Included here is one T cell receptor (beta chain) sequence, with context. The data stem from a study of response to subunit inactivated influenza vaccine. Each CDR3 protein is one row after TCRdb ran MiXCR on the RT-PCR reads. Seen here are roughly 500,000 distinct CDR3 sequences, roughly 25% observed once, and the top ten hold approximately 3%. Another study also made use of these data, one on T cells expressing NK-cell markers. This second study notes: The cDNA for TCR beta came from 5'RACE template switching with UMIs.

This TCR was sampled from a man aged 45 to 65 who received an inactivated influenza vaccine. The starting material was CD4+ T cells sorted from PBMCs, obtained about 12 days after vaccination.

CDR3 amino acids: CASSLPGQRFYEQYF. For the CDR3, the DNA is TGTGCCAGCAGCTTACCGGGACAGAGGTTCTACGAGCAGTACTTC. V and J are TRBV5-8 and TRBJ2-7; the match to TRBD1 covers 7 bases. This CDR3 has 15 amino acids. CDR1 is SGHTS, CDR2 YDEGEE, per germline. V lost 2 bases to trimming and J lost 3 bases; unmatched junction nucleotides: 8.